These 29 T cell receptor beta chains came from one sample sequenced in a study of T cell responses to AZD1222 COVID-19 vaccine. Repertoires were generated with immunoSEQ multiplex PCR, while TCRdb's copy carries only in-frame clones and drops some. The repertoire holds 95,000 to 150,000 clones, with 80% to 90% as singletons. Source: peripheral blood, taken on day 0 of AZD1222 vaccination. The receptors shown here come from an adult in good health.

This CDR3 is CASTGTGRGQPRSGQYF. CDR3 DNA sequence: TGTGCCAGCACCGGAACAGGCAGGGGGCAACCCCGCTCCGGGCAGTACTTC. The rearrangement joins TRBV28 to TRBJ2-7, with 8 bases matching TRBD1. Germline trimming cut 7 bases from V and 9 bases from J; bases unmatched to any gene: 23. Per the germline V gene, CDR1 is MDHEN and CDR2 is SYDVKM. The CDR3 has 17 amino acids.

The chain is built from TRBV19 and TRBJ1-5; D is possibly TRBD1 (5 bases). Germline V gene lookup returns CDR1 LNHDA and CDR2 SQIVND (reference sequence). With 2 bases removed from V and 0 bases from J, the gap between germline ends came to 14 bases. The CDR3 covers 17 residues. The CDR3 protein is CASSILGTYYSNQPQHF. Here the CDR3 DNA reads TGTGCCAGTAGTATACTCGGGACCTATTATAGCAATCAGCCCCAGCATTTT.

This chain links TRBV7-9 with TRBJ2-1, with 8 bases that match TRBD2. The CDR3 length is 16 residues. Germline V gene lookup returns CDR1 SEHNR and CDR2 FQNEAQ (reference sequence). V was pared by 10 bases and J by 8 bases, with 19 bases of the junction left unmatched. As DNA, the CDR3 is TGTGCCACCGAGTTAGCGGGGCGGCAATTGGGGGATGAGCAGTTCTTC. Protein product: CATELAGRQLGDEQFF.

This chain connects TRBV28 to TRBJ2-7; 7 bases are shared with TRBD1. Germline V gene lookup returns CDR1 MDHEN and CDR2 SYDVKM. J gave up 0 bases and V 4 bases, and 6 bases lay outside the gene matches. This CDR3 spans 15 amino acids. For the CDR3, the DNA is TGTGCCAGCAGTTCCCCACAGGGGATCTCCTACGAGCAGTACTTC. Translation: CASSSPQGISYEQYF.

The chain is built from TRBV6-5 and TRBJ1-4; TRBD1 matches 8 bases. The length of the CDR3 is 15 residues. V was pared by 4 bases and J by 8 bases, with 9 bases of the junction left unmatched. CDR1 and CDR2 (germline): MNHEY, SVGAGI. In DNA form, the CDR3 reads TGTGCCAGCAGTTCCCTGCAGGGGGCAGGCGAAAAACTGTTTTTT. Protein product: CASSSLQGAGEKLFF.

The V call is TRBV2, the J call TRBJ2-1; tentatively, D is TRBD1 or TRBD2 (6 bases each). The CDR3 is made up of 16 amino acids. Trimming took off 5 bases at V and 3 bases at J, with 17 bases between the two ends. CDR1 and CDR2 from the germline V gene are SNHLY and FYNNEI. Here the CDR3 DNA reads TGTGCCAGCAGTCCTCTGGTGGGGGGCGACTACAATGAGCAGTTCTTC. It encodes CASSPLVGGDYNEQFF.

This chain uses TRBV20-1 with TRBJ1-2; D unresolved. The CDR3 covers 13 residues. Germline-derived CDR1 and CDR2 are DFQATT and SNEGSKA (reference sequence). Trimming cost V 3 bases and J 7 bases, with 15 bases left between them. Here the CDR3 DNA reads TGCAGTGCTAGTGGGTTATCGAGGCTTGGCTACACCTTC. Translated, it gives CSASGLSRLGYTF.

Here the CDR3 DNA reads TGCGCCAGCAGCTGGGGACAGGGGGCATTAGGTGAAAAACTGTTTTTT. Its translation is CASSWGQGALGEKLFF. The chain uses TRBV5-1 and TRBJ1-4; 12 positions agree with TRBD1. The CDR3 is 16 amino acids. The ends lost 3 bases at V and 7 bases at J; junction bases unmatched: 7. Germline loops: CDR1 SGHRS, CDR2 YFSETQ.

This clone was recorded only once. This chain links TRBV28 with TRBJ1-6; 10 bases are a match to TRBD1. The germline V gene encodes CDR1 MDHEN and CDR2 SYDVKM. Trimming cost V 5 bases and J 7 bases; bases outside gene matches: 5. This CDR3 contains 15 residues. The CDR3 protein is CASSRGTGVNSPLHF. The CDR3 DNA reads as TGTGCCAGCAGTAGAGGGACAGGGGTGAATTCACCCCTCCACTTT.

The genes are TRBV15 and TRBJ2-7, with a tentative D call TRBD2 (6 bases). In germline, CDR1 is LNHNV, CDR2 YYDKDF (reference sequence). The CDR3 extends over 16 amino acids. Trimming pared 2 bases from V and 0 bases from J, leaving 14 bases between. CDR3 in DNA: TGTGCCACCAGCAGACACCCTAGCGCGAGCTCCTACGAGCAGTACTTC. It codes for CATSRHPSASSYEQYF.

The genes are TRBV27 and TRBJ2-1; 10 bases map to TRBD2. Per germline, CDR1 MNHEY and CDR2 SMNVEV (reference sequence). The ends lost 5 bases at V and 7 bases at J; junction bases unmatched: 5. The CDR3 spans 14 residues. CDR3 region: CASSDSGRFNEQFF. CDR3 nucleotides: TGTGCCAGCAGTGATAGCGGGAGGTTTAATGAGCAGTTCTTC.

The CDR3 DNA reads as TGCAGTGCTAGTTTAGACAGGGGCGGGCGGTGGAATTCACCCCTCCACTTT. Its translation is CSASLDRGGRWNSPLHF. This chain uses TRBV20-1 with TRBJ1-6; the match to TRBD1 covers 8 bases. J was trimmed by 7 bases and V by 3 bases; bases with no gene match: 14. This CDR3 region has 17 residues. Looked up from germline, CDR1 is DFQATT and CDR2 is SNEGSKA (reference sequence).

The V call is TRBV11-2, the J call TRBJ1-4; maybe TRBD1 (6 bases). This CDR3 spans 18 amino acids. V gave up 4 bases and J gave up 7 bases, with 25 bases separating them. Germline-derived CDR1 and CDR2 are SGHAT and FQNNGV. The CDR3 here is CASSSPGGGRIFGEKLFF. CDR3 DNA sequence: TGTGCCAGCAGCTCCCCCGGGGGGGGGCGCATATTCGGTGAAAAACTGTTTTTT.

This CDR3 is CSGGQELQFF. The CDR3 DNA reads as TGCAGCGGCGGACAGGAACTGCAGTTCTTC. The V gene is TRBV29-1, the J gene TRBJ2-1; 7 bases line up with TRBD1. CDR1 SQVTM and CDR2 ANQGSEA come from the germline V gene. V lost 7 bases, J lost 12 bases, and 6 bases stayed unmatched. The CDR3 totals 10 residues.

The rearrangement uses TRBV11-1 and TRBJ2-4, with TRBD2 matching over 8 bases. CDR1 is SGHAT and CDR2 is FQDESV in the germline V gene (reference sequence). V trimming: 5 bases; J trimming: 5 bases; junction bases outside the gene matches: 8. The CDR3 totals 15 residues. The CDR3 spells CASSRSGIAENIQYF. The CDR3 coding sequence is TGTGCCAGCAGCCGTAGCGGGATAGCGGAAAACATTCAGTACTTC. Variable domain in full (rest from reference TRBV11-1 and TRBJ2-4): EAEVAQSPRYKITEKSQAVAFWCDPISGHATLYWYRQILGQGPELLVQFQDESVVDDSQLPKDRFSAERLKGVDSTLKIQPAELGDSAMYLCASSRSGIAENIQYFGAGTRLSVL.

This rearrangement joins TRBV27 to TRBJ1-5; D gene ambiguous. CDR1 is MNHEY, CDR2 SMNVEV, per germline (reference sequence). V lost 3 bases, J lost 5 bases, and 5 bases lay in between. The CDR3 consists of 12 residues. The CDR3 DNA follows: TGTGCCAGCAGTTTTCAGGATCAGCCCCAGCATTTT. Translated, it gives CASSFQDQPQHF.

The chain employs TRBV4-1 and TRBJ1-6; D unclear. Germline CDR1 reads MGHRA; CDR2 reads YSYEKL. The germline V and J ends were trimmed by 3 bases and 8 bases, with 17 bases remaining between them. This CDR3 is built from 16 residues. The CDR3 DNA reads TGCGCCAGCAGCCATGAAAAGGCCCGTTCGGATTCACCCCTCCACTTT. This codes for CASSHEKARSDSPLHF.

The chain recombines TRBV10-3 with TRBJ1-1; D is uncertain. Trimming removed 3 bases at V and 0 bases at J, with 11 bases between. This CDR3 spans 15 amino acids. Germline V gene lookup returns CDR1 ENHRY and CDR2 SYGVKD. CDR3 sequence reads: CAISEALTMNTEAFF. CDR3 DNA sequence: TGTGCCATCAGTGAAGCGCTGACGATGAACACTGAAGCTTTCTTT.

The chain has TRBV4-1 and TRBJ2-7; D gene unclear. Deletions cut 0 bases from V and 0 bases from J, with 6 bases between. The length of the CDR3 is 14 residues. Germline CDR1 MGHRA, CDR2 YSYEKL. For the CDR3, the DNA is TGCGCCAGCAGCCAAGATCCGGCCTCCTACGAGCAGTACTTC. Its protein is CASSQDPASYEQYF.

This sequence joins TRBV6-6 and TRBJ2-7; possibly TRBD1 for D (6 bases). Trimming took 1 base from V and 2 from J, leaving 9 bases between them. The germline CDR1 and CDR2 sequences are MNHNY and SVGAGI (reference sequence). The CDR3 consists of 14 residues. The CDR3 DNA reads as TGTGCCAGCAGTTACTTAGGGACACCCTACGAGCAGTACTTC. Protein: CASSYLGTPYEQYF.

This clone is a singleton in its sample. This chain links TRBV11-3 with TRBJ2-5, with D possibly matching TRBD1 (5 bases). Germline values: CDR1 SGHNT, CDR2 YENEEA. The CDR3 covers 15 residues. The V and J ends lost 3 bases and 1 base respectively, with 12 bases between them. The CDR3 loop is CASSLGLAVQETQYF. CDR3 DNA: TGTGCCAGCAGCTTGGGGCTGGCGGTCCAAGAGACCCAGTACTTC.

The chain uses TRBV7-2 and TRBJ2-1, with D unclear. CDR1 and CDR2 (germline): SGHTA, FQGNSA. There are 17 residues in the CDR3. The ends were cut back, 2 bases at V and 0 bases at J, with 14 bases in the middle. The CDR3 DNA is TGTGCCAGCAGCTTATTTGGCCGTGAGACCTCCTACAATGAGCAGTTCTTC. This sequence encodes CASSLFGRETSYNEQFF. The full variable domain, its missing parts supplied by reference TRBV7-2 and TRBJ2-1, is GAGVSQSPSNKVTEKGKDVELRCDPISGHTALYWYRQSLGQGLEFLIYFQGNSAPDKSGLPSDRFSAERTGGSVSTLTIQRTQQEDSAVYLCASSLFGRETSYNEQFFGPGTRLTVL.

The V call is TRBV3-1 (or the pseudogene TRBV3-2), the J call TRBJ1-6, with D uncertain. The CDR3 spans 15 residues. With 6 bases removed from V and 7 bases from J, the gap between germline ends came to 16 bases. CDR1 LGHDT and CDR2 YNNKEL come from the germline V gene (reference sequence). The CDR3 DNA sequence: TGTGCCAGCAGGCCCTCTCTCCCCCAGAATTCACCCCTCCACTTT. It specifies CASRPSLPQNSPLHF.

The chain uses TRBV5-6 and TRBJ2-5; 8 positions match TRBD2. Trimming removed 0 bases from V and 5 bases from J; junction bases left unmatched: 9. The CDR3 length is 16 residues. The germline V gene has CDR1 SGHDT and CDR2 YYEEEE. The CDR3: CASSLAVRGGRETQYF. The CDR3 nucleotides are TGTGCCAGCAGCTTGGCCGTTCGGGGGGGGCGGGAGACCCAGTACTTC.

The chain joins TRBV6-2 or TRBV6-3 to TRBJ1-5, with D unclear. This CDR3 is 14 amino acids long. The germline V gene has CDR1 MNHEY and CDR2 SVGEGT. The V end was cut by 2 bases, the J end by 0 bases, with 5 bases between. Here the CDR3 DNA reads TGTGCCAGCAGTTACCTACTTAGCAATCAGCCCCAGCATTTT. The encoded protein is CASSYLLSNQPQHF.

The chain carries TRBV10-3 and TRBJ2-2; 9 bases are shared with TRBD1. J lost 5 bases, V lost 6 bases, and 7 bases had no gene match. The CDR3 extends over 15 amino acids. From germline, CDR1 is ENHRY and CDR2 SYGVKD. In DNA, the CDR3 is TGTGCCATCAGACGGACAGGGGACAAGACCGGGGAGCTGTTTTTT. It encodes CAIRRTGDKTGELFF.

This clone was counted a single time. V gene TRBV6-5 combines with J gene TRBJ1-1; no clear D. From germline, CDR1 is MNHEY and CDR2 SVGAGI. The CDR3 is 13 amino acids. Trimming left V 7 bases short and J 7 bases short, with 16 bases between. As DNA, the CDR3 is TGTGCCAGCACTACAACGGGTATAGGTGAAGCTTTCTTT. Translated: CASTTTGIGEAFF.

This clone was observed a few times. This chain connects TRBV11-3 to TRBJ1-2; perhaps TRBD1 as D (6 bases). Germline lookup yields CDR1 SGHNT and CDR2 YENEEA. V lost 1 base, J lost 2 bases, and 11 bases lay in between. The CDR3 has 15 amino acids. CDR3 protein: CASSLVPTGNYGYTF. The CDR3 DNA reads TGTGCCAGCAGCTTAGTCCCTACAGGGAACTATGGCTACACCTTC.

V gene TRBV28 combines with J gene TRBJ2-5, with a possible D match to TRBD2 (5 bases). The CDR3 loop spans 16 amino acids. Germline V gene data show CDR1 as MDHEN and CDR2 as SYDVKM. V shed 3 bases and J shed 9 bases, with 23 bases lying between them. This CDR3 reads CASSFGEFKKRLAQYF. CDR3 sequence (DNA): TGTGCCAGCAGTTTCGGGGAGTTTAAAAAAAGACTGGCCCAGTACTTC.